This TCR beta chain was observed in a study of control samples from healthy donors and cancer patients. Per the germline V gene, CDR1 is LNHDA and CDR2 is SQIVND (reference sequence). V was cut by 7 bases and J by 5 bases, with 6 bases left in between. CDR3 length: 11 residues. The repertoire was sequenced with immunoSEQ multiplex PCR; TCRdb's copy has only in-frame clones and lacks some. The table has about 150,000 clones, 89% seen once. Sequencing was done on a sample of blood. This receptor was identified in a man aged 30-40 years in good health. The chain has TRBV19 and TRBJ2-1; D unclear. The CDR3: CASILDNEQFF. The CDR3 DNA reads TGTGCCAGTATCCTTGACAATGAGCAGTTCTTC.